The sequence of this TCR beta chain was determined in a study of T cell responses to AZD1222 COVID-19 vaccine. Overall study results and limits: Clonal diversity was possibly underestimated, and the donors were mostly white British, with more females.

The CDR3 totals 15 residues. V lost 2 bases and J lost 4; bases outside the gene matches: 7. Germline-derived CDR1 and CDR2 are SGHVS and FQNEAQ. With respect to this clone: As yet, its antigen is unknown.

The repertoire was sequenced with immunoSEQ multiplex PCR; TCRdb's copy has only in-frame clones and lacks some. The table has roughly 150,000 clones, 90% seen once. The starting material was peripheral blood, obtained on day 0 of AZD1222 vaccination. The source is an adult in good health. The rearrangement links TRBV7-8 to TRBJ1-2, with 7 nucleotides matching TRBD1. This CDR3 is CASSLMNRGAYGYTF. In DNA form, the CDR3 reads TGTGCCAGCAGCTTAATGAACAGGGGTGCCTATGGCTACACCTTC.